Following are 24 T cell receptor beta chains from one sample sequenced in a study of T-cell memory formation after mild COVID-19 (dated by TCRdb to about 2021). Library preparation used 5' RACE. The instrument was an Illumina NovaSeq 6000. TCRdb cleaned the public reads at Q25 with fastp, built clones with MiXCR and kept in-frame beta chains. Every entry covers one CDR3 protein and lists the most common genes and DNA from its rows. The sample data list tens of thousands of distinct CDR3 sequences, and approximately 16% of these were observed just once. Roughly two fifths of the sample is held by the ten biggest clonotypes. The source material was PBMCs or a T cell subset sorted from them (not recorded which). All receptors come from a man between 18 and 29 years old who had mild COVID-19 (a few samples of this study predate the infection). The sample titles of this study are shuffled in the database, so cell type and time point are left out; the donor was told from shared clones.

This clonotype was picked up a small number of times. The chain has TRBV4-3 and TRBJ1-1; the D is unclear. This CDR3 comprises 14 residues. Trimming removed 0 bases from V and 3 bases from J, with 8 bases in between. The germline gives CDR1 LGHNA, CDR2 YSLEER. CDR3 in DNA: TGCGCCAGCAGCCAAGATCTCGGGGACACTGAAGCTTTCTTT. It translates to CASSQDLGDTEAFF.

This clonotype was seen at least ten times. The J gene is TRBJ2-1, the V gene TRBV3-1; 9 nucleotides match TRBD2. V lost 7 bases, J lost 5 bases, and 6 bases stayed unmatched. This CDR3 has 14 amino acids. Germline CDR1 and CDR2: LGHDT and YNNKEL (reference sequence). CDR3 coding DNA: TGTGCCAGCAAAGCGGGGGGAGGCAACAATGAGCAGTTCTTC. Translation: CASKAGGGNNEQFF.

This rearrangement joins TRBV15 to TRBJ1-1; D is unresolved. CDR1 and CDR2 (germline): LNHNV, YYDKDF (reference sequence). The ends were cut back, 1 base at V and 1 base at J, with 10 bases in the middle. This CDR3 contains 15 residues. DNA of the CDR3: TGTGCCACCAGCAGAGTAAAGGGTTGGAACACTGAAGCTTTCTTT. Residues: CATSRVKGWNTEAFF.

The table lists this clonotype with many counts. This chain links TRBV6-5 with TRBJ2-7, with D perhaps matching TRBD1 (6 bases). Trimming took 7 bases from V and 3 from J, leaving 16 bases between them. Germline values: CDR1 MNHEY, CDR2 SVGAGI. The length of the CDR3 is 14 residues. CDR3 coding DNA: TGTGCCAGCAACCATGGACAGTTCTTCTACGAGCAGTACTTC. Amino acids: CASNHGQFFYEQYF.

In this sample, this clonotype turned up a few times. The chain couples TRBV7-2 to TRBJ2-3; D is possibly TRBD1 (7 bases). Per germline, CDR1 SGHTA and CDR2 FQGNSA. Between the trimmed V and J ends, which lost 2 bases and 2 bases, there was a span of 14 bases. The CDR3 has 16 amino acids. In DNA form, the CDR3 reads TGTGCCAGCAGCTTAATTGCAGGGGGGTACACAGATACGCAGTATTTT. It yields the protein CASSLIAGGYTDTQYF.

This clonotype was picked up a small number of times. The rearrangement joins TRBV5-1 to TRBJ2-7; D is unclear. Germline CDR1 is SGHRS and CDR2 is YFSETQ. Trimming removed 4 bases from V and 5 bases from J, with 16 bases in between. CDR3 length: 14 amino acids. CDR3 nucleotide sequence: TGCGCCAGCAGCCCCGGGTACGGAACTAACGAGCAGTACTTC. Its protein is CASSPGYGTNEQYF.

This clonotype has only a few counts. This chain connects TRBV4-1 to TRBJ2-1; tentatively, D is TRBD2 (6 bases). Germline V gives CDR1 MGHRA, CDR2 YSYEKL. The CDR3 totals 15 residues. V was shortened by 0 bases and J by 2 bases, with 8 bases between the two germline ends. The CDR3 reads CASSQERGPYNEQFF. For the CDR3, the DNA is TGCGCCAGCAGCCAAGAGCGGGGTCCCTACAATGAGCAGTTCTTC.

This clonotype was found a few times. Written as DNA, the CDR3 is TGTGCCAGCAGGGTTGAAAGGCGTCCGGACCACAATGAGCAGTTCTTC. Translated: CASRVERRPDHNEQFF. The chain links TRBV7-9 to TRBJ2-1, with D hard to call. V was pared by 6 bases and J by 5 bases, with 20 bases between. Germline-derived CDR1 and CDR2 are SEHNR and FQNEAQ (reference sequence). The CDR3 totals 16 residues.

The gene calls are TRBV20-1 and TRBJ2-5; D is unresolved. Germline V gene lookup returns CDR1 DFQATT and CDR2 SNEGSKA (reference sequence). CDR3 length: 11 amino acids. Trimming removed 0 bases at V and 5 bases at J, with 4 bases between. The CDR3 protein is CSARDLETQYF. In nucleotides, the CDR3 is TGCAGTGCTAGAGATCTGGAGACCCAGTACTTC.

The CDR3 protein is CAWRLDAPENTEAFF. DNA for the CDR3: TGTGCCTGGAGATTGGACGCACCCGAGAACACTGAAGCTTTCTTT. The V call is TRBV30, the J call TRBJ1-1; D uncertain. V gave up 3 bases and J gave up 1 base, with 15 bases separating them. The length of the CDR3 is 15 residues. From germline, CDR1 is GTSNPN and CDR2 SVGIG (reference sequence).

This chain joins TRBV11-2 and TRBJ2-5; tentatively, D is TRBD2 (5 bases). Germline CDR1 reads SGHAT; CDR2 reads FQNNGV. The CDR3 runs to 14 residues. Trimming stripped 5 bases from V and 3 bases from J, with 13 bases between. The CDR3 region has the DNA TGTGCCAGCAGCCCTAGCCCCGGGAAAGAGACCCAGTACTTC. It encodes CASSPSPGKETQYF.

This clonotype has just a few counts. The chain links TRBV9 to TRBJ2-1; TRBD1 agrees at 10 bases. The CDR3 has 14 residues. Germline loops: CDR1 SGDLS, CDR2 YYNGEE. The V and J ends lost 3 bases and 13 bases, in that order; junction bases with no gene match: 10. The CDR3 coding sequence is TGTGCCAGCAGCGGGGGGACAGGGGAAGGCCTCCAGTTCTTC. Protein product: CASSGGTGEGLQFF.

The genes are TRBV11-2 and TRBJ2-7, with 10 bases fitting TRBD2. Trimming at V came to 5 bases and at J to 4 bases, leaving 2 bases not matched to a gene. The CDR3 extends over 13 amino acids. Per the germline V gene, CDR1 is SGHAT and CDR2 is FQNNGV. In DNA form, the CDR3 reads TGTGCCAGCAGCCCTAGCGGGGGTTACGAGCAGTACTTC. Its protein product is CASSPSGGYEQYF.

The sample holds many counts of this clonotype. The chain joins TRBV12-3 or TRBV12-4 to TRBJ2-3; D not resolved. The CDR3 has 14 amino acids. V was trimmed by 3 bases and J by 3 bases, leaving 10 bases between them. The CDR3, as DNA: TGTGCCAGCAGTTTCAGCGAGGATACAGATACGCAGTATTTT. It encodes CASSFSEDTDTQYF.

This chain joins TRBV5-5 and TRBJ2-7, with no clear D. The CDR3 has 11 residues. Germline V lookup: CDR1 SGHKS, CDR2 YYEKEE (reference sequence). V was clipped by 1 base and J by 6 bases, with 5 bases between them. CDR3 loop: CASSLSSEQYV. The CDR3 DNA is TGTGCCAGCAGCTTGTCATCCGAGCAGTACGTC.

This chain links TRBV4-3 with TRBJ2-3; tentative D call: TRBD1 (6 bases). The CDR3 runs to 16 residues. CDR1 is LGHNA and CDR2 is YSLEER in the germline V gene. Trimming pared 0 bases from V and 6 bases from J, leaving 16 bases between. DNA for the CDR3: TGCGCCAGCAGCCAAGATAGAACAGGGCGAGGCGATACGCAGTATTTT. This sequence encodes CASSQDRTGRGDTQYF.

This clonotype was recorded at least ten times. The chain employs TRBV6-5 and TRBJ1-6; the D gene is possibly TRBD1 (6 bases). CDR1 is MNHEY, CDR2 SVGAGI, per germline. Trimming stripped 6 bases from V and 9 bases from J, with 18 bases between. The CDR3 extends over 15 amino acids. The CDR3: CASSPSGGGGSPLHF. CDR3 nucleotide sequence: TGTGCCAGCAGCCCCTCCGGGGGAGGGGGTTCACCCCTCCACTTT.

The count of this clonotype is one. The chain couples TRBV30 to TRBJ1-2, with a weak D call TRBD1 (5 bases). V was pared by 3 bases and J by 6 bases, with 8 bases between. Germline V CDR1 and CDR2: GTSNPN, SVGIG (reference sequence). This CDR3 has 11 residues. CDR3 amino acids: CAWRGADGYTF. The CDR3 bases are TGTGCCTGGAGAGGGGCGGATGGCTACACCTTC.

This chain joins TRBV29-1 and TRBJ2-7; D might be TRBD1 (6 bases). Between the trimmed V and J ends, which lost 6 bases and 6 bases, there was a span of 21 bases. Germline V gene sequence: CDR1 SQVTM, CDR2 ANQGSEA. This CDR3 region has 14 residues. The DNA of the CDR3 is TGCAGCGTAGACAACACAGGGATTTTTTCCGAGCAGTACTTC. Translation gives CSVDNTGIFSEQYF.

This chain joins TRBV18 and TRBJ2-3, with D unresolved. Trimming cost V 3 bases and J 4 bases, with 14 bases left between them. CDR1 is KGHSH, CDR2 LQKENI, per germline. The CDR3 consists of 15 residues. CDR3 nucleotides: TGTGCCAGCTCACCTAGGGATCGCGACGCAGATACGCAGTATTTT. Amino acids: CASSPRDRDADTQYF. The full variable domain, with the rest looked up from reference TRBV18 and TRBJ2-3, is NAGVMQNPRHLVRRRGQEARLRCSPMKGHSHVYWYRQLPEEGLKFMVYLQKENIIDESGMPKERFSAEFPKEGPSILRIQQVVRGDSAAYFCASSPRDRDADTQYFGPGTRLTVL.

This clonotype was counted only a few times. The V call is TRBV7-6, the J call TRBJ2-7; D remains unclear. CDR3 length equals 14 residues. Germline CDR1 is SGHVS and CDR2 is FNYEAQ. Trimming removed 5 bases from V and 6 bases from J, with 17 bases in between. This CDR3 reads CASSRSGSPGEQYF. In DNA form, the CDR3 reads TGTGCCAGCAGCAGATCCGGGTCGCCGGGCGAGCAGTACTTC.

The rearrangement links TRBV6-1 to TRBJ2-1, with D perhaps matching TRBD1 or TRBD2 (7 bases each). This CDR3 is 14 amino acids long. Germline CDR1 reads MNHNS; CDR2 reads SASEGT. V was cut by 2 bases and J by 13 bases, with 18 bases left in between. The CDR3 nucleotides are TGTGCCAGCAGTGAACAGGGGGGGAGGGAGACCCAGTTCTTC. Translation gives CASSEQGGRETQFF.

This clonotype turned up a few times. The chain uses TRBV5-1 and TRBJ1-1; the D is unclear. CDR1 and CDR2 from the germline V gene are SGHRS and YFSETQ. V was cut by 4 bases and J by 1 base, with 20 bases left in between. The CDR3 sequence is 17 residues long. The CDR3 region is CASSPKGRGRGNTEAFF. The CDR3 nucleotides are TGCGCCAGCAGCCCGAAGGGTCGGGGTCGGGGGAACACTGAAGCTTTCTTT.

This clonotype appeared a few times. DNA of the CDR3: TGTGCCAGTAGTATAGGGACAAGGAGCAATCAGCCCCAGCATTTT. Its translation is CASSIGTRSNQPQHF. This sequence joins TRBV19 and TRBJ1-5; D is possibly TRBD1 (5 bases). This CDR3 region has 15 residues. The V end lost 1 base, the J end lost 1 base, and 8 bases lay between the germline ends. In germline, CDR1 is LNHDA, CDR2 SQIVND (reference sequence).